A selection of T cell receptor beta chains follows, all from one sample in a study of CD8 T cells in ankylosing spondylitis. TCRdb called the 5' RACE reads again in MiXCR, with one record for every CDR3 protein. Among 25,000 to 35,000 distinct CDR3 sequences listed, 5.3% were seen once. Sequencing was carried out using blood, either unsorted or a sorted T cell fraction (not recorded which). The receptors derive from a female donor with ankylosing spondylitis or in good health (not recorded which). The CDR3 runs from the conserved cysteine through the conserved F or W. The D gene is left open where the match is weak. Expanded clones get a size class; other rows say once, few or many, or leave the size out.

cdr3_length	d_call	clone_size	v_call	j_call	cdr3_nt	cdr3_aa
13	.	medium-sized	TRBV9	TRBJ2-3	TGTGCCAGCAGCGTCAGGGGCTCCGATACGCAGTATTTT	CASSVRGSDTQYF
14	.	many	TRBV9	TRBJ2-2	TGTGCCAGCAGCACCATCTCCGGGTCCGGGGAGCTGTTTTTT	CASSTISGSGELFF
16	TRBD1	many	TRBV9	TRBJ1-6	TGTGCCAGCAGCGAGGACAGGGGGGCCTATAATTCACCCCTCCACTTT	CASSEDRGAYNSPLHF
13	.	many	TRBV9	TRBJ1-1	TGTGCCAGCACAACAGCAGGGAGGACTGAAGCTTTCTTT	CASTTAGRTEAFF
13	TRBD2	many	TRBV9	TRBJ2-6	TGTGCCAGCAGGCCGCGGGGGGAGGGGGTCCTGACTTTC	CASRPRGEGVLTF
14	.	many	TRBV12-3/TRBV12-4	TRBJ2-1	TGTGCCAGCCCTAGATTGACCTCCTACAATGAGCAGTTCTTC	CASPRLTSYNEQFF
15	.	many	TRBV9	TRBJ2-2	TGTGCCAGCAGATCCCAGGGGACGTTTGCCGGGGAGCTGTTTTTT	CASRSQGTFAGELFF
14	.	many	TRBV9	TRBJ1-4	TGTGCCAGCAGCGAACAGCCAACTAATGAAAAACTGTTTTTT	CASSEQPTNEKLFF
15	.	.	TRBV9	TRBJ2-7	TGTGCCAGCAGCGTAGGCGGGGGCGCAACCTACGAGCAGTACTTC	CASSVGGGATYEQYF
15	.	few	TRBV9	TRBJ1-5	TGTGCCAGCAGCCCAACTGGAGGAAGCAATCAGCCCCAGCATTTT	CASSPTGGSNQPQHF
15	.	few	TRBV11-2	TRBJ2-1	TGTGCCAGCAGCTTGGGGGCCTCAGCAAGCAATGAGCAGTTCTTC	CASSLGASASNEQFF
15	.	.	TRBV9	TRBJ2-1	TGTGCCAGCAGCTCCGGGACATCCCTCTACAATGAGCAGTTCTTC	CASSSGTSLYNEQFF
14	.	many	TRBV9	TRBJ1-1	TGTGCCAGCAGCCGGAATCTTTGGAACACTGAAGCTTTCTTT	CASSRNLWNTEAFF
15	.	few	TRBV9	TRBJ1-2	TGTGCCAGCAGCGTAGAGGCCAGGGCCCACTATGGCTACACCTTC	CASSVEARAHYGYTF
13	.	many	TRBV9	TRBJ2-7	TGTGCCAGCAGCGCCCCGACAGCCTCGAAGCAGTACTTC	CASSAPTASKQYF
17	TRBD1	many	TRBV9	TRBJ2-5	TGTGCCAGCAGCGTAGGATTTAGGGGGACAGGTCAAGAGACCCAGTACTTC	CASSVGFRGTGQETQYF
13	.	many	TRBV9	TRBJ1-1	TGTGCCAGCAGCGTAGAGATGAACACTGAAGCTTTCTTT	CASSVEMNTEAFF
16	TRBD2	many	TRBV9	TRBJ2-7	TGTGCCAGCAGCGGTACTAGCGGGGGGGCCTATCGCGAGCAGTACTTC	CASSGTSGGAYREQYF
14	.	.	TRBV9	TRBJ2-2	TGTGCCATCAGCTTTCGGCCGAACAACGGGGAGCTGTTTTTT	CAISFRPNNGELFF
16	.	many	TRBV9	TRBJ2-5	TGTGCCAGCAGCGTAGGCCTAGCTGAGGGTCAAGAGACCCAGTACTTC	CASSVGLAEGQETQYF
17	.	medium-sized	TRBV9	TRBJ1-3	TGTGCCAGCAGCGTAGTTGGACAGAACCGCTCTGGAAACACCATATATTTT	CASSVVGQNRSGNTIYF
15	TRBD2	many	TRBV9	TRBJ2-3	TGTGCCAGCAGCCTTACTAGCGGGAGCACAGATACGCAGTATTTT	CASSLTSGSTDTQYF
13	.	many	TRBV9	TRBJ1-6	TGTGCCAGCAGCGCAAGCAGGGTCTCACCCCTCCACTTT	CASSASRVSPLHF
13	TRBD1	few	TRBV9	TRBJ1-2	TGTGCCAGCAGCGAGACAGGGGCCGGGGGCTACACCTTC	CASSETGAGGYTF
16	.	many	TRBV9	TRBJ1-3	TGTGCCAGCAGCGTGGGTCAGGGGATGTTCGGAAACACCATATATTTT	CASSVGQGMFGNTIYF
17	TRBD2	many	TRBV9	TRBJ2-2	TGTGCCAGCAGCGTAGGGCTAGCGGGAGGGGTCACCGGGGAGCTGTTTTTT	CASSVGLAGGVTGELFF
15	.	many	TRBV9	TRBJ2-5	TGTGCCAGCAGCGCGGGGGCCGCGCCGAGAGAGACCCAGTACTTC	CASSAGAAPRETQYF
12	.	many	TRBV9	TRBJ2-1	TGTGCCAGCAGCGTAGTAGTCGGAGAGCAGTTCTTC	CASSVVVGEQFF
14	.	many	TRBV9	TRBJ1-5	TGTGCCAGCAGCGCCACGGTTAGCAATCAGCCCCAGCATTTT	CASSATVSNQPQHF
15	.	many	TRBV9	TRBJ2-1	TGTGCCAGCAGCGTAGAGGCGCAATCGGGGAATGAGCAGTTCTTC	CASSVEAQSGNEQFF
13	TRBD1	many	TRBV9	TRBJ2-7	TGTGCCAGCAGCGTTACAGGGGGCTACGAGCAGTACTTC	CASSVTGGYEQYF
18	.	many	TRBV9	TRBJ2-6	TGTGCCAGCAGCTTGTTTTTGGGGGACGACTCTGGGGCCAACGTCCTGACTTTC	CASSLFLGDDSGANVLTF
14	.	few	TRBV9	TRBJ2-3	TGTGCCAGCAGCCCAGAGGCAGAGGGGGATACGCAGTATTTT	CASSPEAEGDTQYF
15	TRBD1	few	TRBV6-4	TRBJ2-6	TGTGCCAGCAAACCTCTGACAGGGTTCCCCAACGTCCTGACTTTC	CASKPLTGFPNVLTF
15	.	few	TRBV9	TRBJ2-2	TGTGCCAGCAGCGTAGCTAGCAGTTCGTCCGGGGAGCTGTTTTTT	CASSVASSSSGELFF
13	.	many	TRBV9	TRBJ1-2	TGTGCCAGCAGCGCGCATGGAGCCTATGGCTACACCTTC	CASSAHGAYGYTF
16	.	many	TRBV9	TRBJ2-1	TGTGCCAGCAGCGTCGGAGGGGTCAACTCCTACAATGAGCAGTTCTTC	CASSVGGVNSYNEQFF
18	TRBD1	many	TRBV9	TRBJ2-6	TGTGCCAGCAGCGTAGGGACAGGGGGCGCCTCTGGGGCCAACGTCCTGACTTTC	CASSVGTGGASGANVLTF
15	.	.	TRBV9	TRBJ2-3	TGTGCCAGCAGCGTAGTACCCCGAGGCACAGATACGCAGTATTTT	CASSVVPRGTDTQYF
14	TRBD2	few	TRBV9	TRBJ2-5	TGTGCCAGCAGCGTAGAGCGGGGGGGGGCGACCCAGTACTTC	CASSVERGGATQYF
13	.	.	TRBV9	TRBJ2-1	TGTGCCAGCAGCGTAGATCCCCTCCCAGAGCAGTTCTTC	CASSVDPLPEQFF
15	.	many	TRBV9	TRBJ2-7	TGTGCCAGCAGCGTAGGGCCGGGGGCCTCCTACGAGCAGTACTTC	CASSVGPGASYEQYF
15	.	many	TRBV9	TRBJ2-4	TGTGCCAGCAGCGTAGATGGGTTAGCCAAAAACATTCAGTACTTC	CASSVDGLAKNIQYF
16	.	medium-sized	TRBV9	TRBJ1-2	TGTGCCAGCAGCTTACACCCGGGACTCACAGAGGGGGGCTACACCTTC	CASSLHPGLTEGGYTF
17	TRBD2	medium-sized	TRBV9	TRBJ2-1	TGTGCCAGCAGCGTAGCTATGGGGACTAGCTCCTACAATGAGCAGTTCTTC	CASSVAMGTSSYNEQFF
13	.	many	TRBV9	TRBJ1-6	TGTGCCAGCAGCGTAATCGGTAATTCACCCCTCCACTTT	CASSVIGNSPLHF
14	.	many	TRBV9	TRBJ1-2	TGTGCCAGCAGCCCCACCGCCCGGGGAGGGGGCTACACCTTC	CASSPTARGGGYTF
14	TRBD2	many	TRBV9	TRBJ2-7	TGTGCCAGCAGCCTATCGACTAGCGGCTACGAGCAGTACTTC	CASSLSTSGYEQYF